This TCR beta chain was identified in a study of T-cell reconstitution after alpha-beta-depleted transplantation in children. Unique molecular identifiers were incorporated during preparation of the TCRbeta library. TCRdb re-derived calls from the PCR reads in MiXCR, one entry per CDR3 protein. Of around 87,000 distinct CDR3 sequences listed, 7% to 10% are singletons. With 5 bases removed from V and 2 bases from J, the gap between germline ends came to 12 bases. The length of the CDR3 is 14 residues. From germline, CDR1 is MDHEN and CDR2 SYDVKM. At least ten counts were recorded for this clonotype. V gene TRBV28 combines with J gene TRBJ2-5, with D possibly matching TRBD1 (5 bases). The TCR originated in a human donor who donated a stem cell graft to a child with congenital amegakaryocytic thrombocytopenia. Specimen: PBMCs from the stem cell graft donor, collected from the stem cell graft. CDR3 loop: CASSLTAMQETQYF. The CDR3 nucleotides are TGTGCCAGCAGTCTGACAGCCATGCAAGAGACCCAGTACTTC.